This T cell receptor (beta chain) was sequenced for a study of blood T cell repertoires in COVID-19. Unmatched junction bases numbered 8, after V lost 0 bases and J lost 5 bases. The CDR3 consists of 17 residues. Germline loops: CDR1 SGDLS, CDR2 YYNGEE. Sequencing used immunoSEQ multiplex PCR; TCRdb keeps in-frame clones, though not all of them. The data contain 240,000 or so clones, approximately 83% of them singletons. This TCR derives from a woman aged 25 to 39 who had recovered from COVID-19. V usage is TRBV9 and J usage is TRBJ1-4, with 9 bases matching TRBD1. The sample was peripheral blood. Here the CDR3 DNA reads TGTGCCAGCAGCGTAGCTACATTCGGGACAGGGAATGAAAAACTGTTTTTT. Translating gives CASSVATFGTGNEKLFF.